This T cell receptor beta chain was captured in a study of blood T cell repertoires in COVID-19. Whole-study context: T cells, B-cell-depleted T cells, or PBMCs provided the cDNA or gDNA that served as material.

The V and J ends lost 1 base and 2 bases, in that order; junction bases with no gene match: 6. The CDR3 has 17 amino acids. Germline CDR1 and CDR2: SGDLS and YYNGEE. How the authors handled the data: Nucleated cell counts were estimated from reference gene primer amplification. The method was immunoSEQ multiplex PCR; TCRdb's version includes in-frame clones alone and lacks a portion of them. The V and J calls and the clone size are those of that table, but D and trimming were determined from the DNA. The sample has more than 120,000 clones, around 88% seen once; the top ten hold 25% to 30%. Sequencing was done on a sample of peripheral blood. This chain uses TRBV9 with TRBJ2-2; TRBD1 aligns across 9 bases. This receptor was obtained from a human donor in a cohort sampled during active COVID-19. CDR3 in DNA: TGTGCCAGCAGCGTACCGGACAGGGGCGTAAACACCGGGGAGCTGTTTTTT. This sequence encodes CASSVPDRGVNTGELFF. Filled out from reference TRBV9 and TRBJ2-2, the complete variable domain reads DSGVTQTPKHLITATGQRVTLRCSPRSGDLSVYWYQQSLDQGLQFLIQYYNGEERAKGNILERFSAQQFPDLHSELNLSSLELGDSALYFCASSVPDRGVNTGELFFGEGSRLTVL.